Below are 24 T cell receptor beta chains sequenced from a single sample in a study of blood T cell repertoires in COVID-19. Measured with immunoSEQ multiplex PCR; TCRdb has only the in-frame clones, and not every one. The sample consists of more than 95,000 clones, 81% of them appearing once. Sequencing was performed on peripheral blood. The origin of the receptors is a man aged 25-45 years with COVID-19, enrolled during active disease.

CDR3 sequence reads: CASSKGTSGRTGELFF. The CDR3 nucleotides read TGTGCCAGCAGTAAAGGGACTAGCGGGAGGACCGGGGAGCTGTTTTTT. The chain is built from TRBV3-1 (or the pseudogene TRBV3-2) and TRBJ2-2; 15 bases agree with TRBD2. The CDR3 extends over 16 amino acids. After removal of 6 bases from V and 5 bases from J, the junction contained 4 bases not matched to a gene. Germline assignment: CDR1 LGHDT and CDR2 YNNKEL (reference sequence).

The gene calls are TRBV5-1 and TRBJ1-2; 7 nucleotides align to TRBD1. Unmatched junction bases numbered 8, after V lost 3 bases and J lost 6 bases. The CDR3 totals 14 residues. Germline lookup yields CDR1 SGHRS and CDR2 YFSETQ. The CDR3 DNA sequence: TGCGCCAGCAGCTCCAGACAGGGTAGAGATGGCTACACCTTC. Translating gives CASSSRQGRDGYTF.

The chain has TRBV28 and TRBJ2-7; the D gene is possibly TRBD2 (5 bases). Germline-derived CDR1 and CDR2 are MDHEN and SYDVKM. Trimming took off 1 base at V and 0 bases at J, with 10 bases between the two ends. This CDR3 region has 15 residues. The CDR3 region is CASSLYAGSSYEQYF. The CDR3, as DNA: TGTGCCAGCAGTTTATATGCGGGTAGCTCCTACGAGCAGTACTTC.

This rearrangement joins TRBV5-1 to TRBJ1-5, with 8 bases identical to TRBD1. The CDR3 contains 15 residues. V lost 5 bases to trimming and J lost 5 bases; unmatched junction nucleotides: 9. Germline V gene data show CDR1 as SGHRS and CDR2 as YFSETQ. CDR3 loop: CASRKDRGWDQPQHF. CDR3 sequence (DNA): TGCGCCAGCAGGAAAGACAGGGGTTGGGATCAGCCCCAGCATTTT.

Concerning this clone itself: This same CDR3 is encoded by further DNA sequences in the sample. This rearrangement joins TRBV27 to TRBJ2-1; TRBD2 might be the D (6 bases). CDR1 is MNHEY, CDR2 SMNVEV, per germline (reference sequence). The germline V and J ends were trimmed by 5 bases and 2 bases, with 10 bases remaining between them. This CDR3 region has 14 residues. CDR3 protein: CASSRTGAYNEQFF. CDR3 coding DNA: TGTGCCAGCAGTCGGACGGGGGCCTACAATGAGCAGTTCTTC.

The chain combines TRBV18 with TRBJ1-2; D may be TRBD1 (5 bases). The CDR3 is 20 residues long. V lost 1 base and J 0 bases, leaving 24 bases between the germline ends. Germline values: CDR1 KGHSH, CDR2 LQKENI. The CDR3 here is CASSPLRGLVGGPTNYGYTF. The CDR3 DNA reads as TGTGCCAGCTCACCACTTAGGGGCCTGGTTGGTGGCCCCACTAACTATGGCTACACCTTC.

This clone came up a few times. The rearrangement links TRBV27 to TRBJ2-3; D ambiguous. V lost 6 bases and J 7 bases, leaving 5 bases between the germline ends. The CDR3 is made up of 10 amino acids. Germline CDR1 reads MNHEY; CDR2 reads SMNVEV (reference sequence). This CDR3 reads CASRGNTQYF. CDR3 DNA sequence: TGTGCCAGCAGGGGCAATACGCAGTATTTT.

The chain couples TRBV10-3 to TRBJ2-5, with D unclear. CDR1 and CDR2 (germline): ENHRY, SYGVKD. This CDR3 region has 13 residues. Deletions cut 3 bases from V and 3 bases from J, with 8 bases between. CDR3 sequence reads: CAISDRSEETQYF. DNA of the CDR3: TGTGCCATCAGTGATCGAAGCGAAGAGACCCAGTACTTC.

This rearrangement joins TRBV7-2 to TRBJ1-6; TRBD1 is a possible D gene (6 bases). Trimming shortened V by 3 bases and J by 9 bases, and 9 bases separated the two germline ends. The CDR3 sequence is 13 residues long. Germline V CDR1 and CDR2: SGHTA, FQGNSA. The CDR3 bases are TGTGCCAGCAGCTTGAACAGGGTTTCACCCCTCCACTTT. Protein: CASSLNRVSPLHF.

In this sample, this clone turned up once. V is TRBV7-3 and J is TRBJ1-5; D is uncertain. With 5 bases removed from V and 12 bases from J, the gap between germline ends came to 17 bases. Germline V gives CDR1 SGHTA, CDR2 FQGTGA. There are 13 residues in the CDR3. The CDR3 sequence is CASSPQADGIQHF. CDR3 in DNA: TGTGCCAGCAGCCCCCAAGCCGACGGGATCCAGCATTTT.

This clone was recorded a few times. The V call is TRBV30, the J call TRBJ2-7, with D maybe TRBD1 (5 bases). Trimming removed 0 bases from V and 3 bases from J, with 15 bases in between. Germline-derived CDR1 and CDR2 are GTSNPN and SVGIG (reference sequence). The CDR3 covers 15 residues. Here the CDR3 DNA reads TGTGCCTGGAGTGTAGTAGGCAGGGCCGGCTACGAGCAGTACTTC. Translation gives CAWSVVGRAGYEQYF.

The J gene is TRBJ1-1, the V gene TRBV5-1; TRBD1 matches 8 bases. There are 12 residues in the CDR3. The J segment lost 8 bases and the V segment lost 4 bases, leaving 4 bases of the junction unmatched. The V gene's germline CDR1 is SGHRS and CDR2 YFSETQ. CDR3 amino acids: CASSPDRGEAFF. CDR3 DNA sequence: TGCGCCAGCAGCCCTGACAGGGGAGAAGCTTTCTTT. Full variable domain (outside the CDR3, taken from reference TRBV5-1 and TRBJ1-1): KAGVTQTPRYLIKTRGQQVTLSCSPISGHRSVSWYQQTPGQGLQFLFEYFSETQRNKGNFPGRFSGRQFSNSRSEMNVSTLELGDSALYLCASSPDRGEAFFGQGTRLTVV.

The CDR3 protein is CASSQGSRGAFF. The CDR3 nucleotides are TGTGCCAGCAGCCAAGGATCCCGGGGAGCTTTCTTT. This sequence joins TRBV3-1 (or the pseudogene TRBV3-2) and TRBJ1-1; unclear D gene. V was pared by 1 base and J by 10 bases, with 10 bases between. There are 12 residues in the CDR3. Per germline, CDR1 LGHDT and CDR2 YNNKEL (reference sequence).

The chain is built from TRBV11-3 and TRBJ2-1; 11 bases agree with TRBD2. V shed 4 bases and J 6 bases; nucleotides not matched to a gene: 5. The CDR3 runs 15 residues. Germline assignment: CDR1 SGHNT and CDR2 YENEEA. The CDR3 DNA reads TGTGCCAGCAGCTCAGGACTAGCGGGTTCCAATGAGCAGTTCTTC. It encodes CASSSGLAGSNEQFF.

This clone came up a few times. This CDR3 is also generated by other DNA sequences in the sample. The J gene is TRBJ1-2, the V gene TRBV4-1; no definite D call. V was cut by 1 base and J by 0 bases, with 9 bases left in between. Germline assignment: CDR1 MGHRA and CDR2 YSYEKL. There are 15 residues in the CDR3. This chain's CDR3 is CASSQGTGANYGYTF. For the CDR3, the DNA is TGCGCCAGCAGCCAAGGGACGGGAGCTAACTATGGCTACACCTTC.

The J gene is TRBJ1-2, the V gene TRBV5-6, with D unclear. This CDR3 comprises 16 residues. The germline gives CDR1 SGHDT, CDR2 YYEEEE. The V gene lost 0 bases and the J gene lost 0 bases, with 12 bases spanning the gap. CDR3 in DNA: TGTGCCAGCAGCTTGGTATGGGCAGGCGCTAACTATGGCTACACCTTC. It translates to CASSLVWAGANYGYTF.

This clone was seen more than once but under ten times. V and J are TRBV11-3 and TRBJ1-1; D not certain. V lost 6 bases and J lost 4, with 12 bases in between. This CDR3 region has 13 residues. The germline V gene encodes CDR1 SGHNT and CDR2 YENEEA. This CDR3 reads CASSRPPSTEAFF. In DNA, the CDR3 is TGTGCCAGCAGTCGTCCTCCTAGCACTGAAGCTTTCTTT.

This clone was counted between two and nine times. The chain carries TRBV4-1 and TRBJ2-1; the match to TRBD2 covers 8 bases. There are 14 residues in the CDR3. From germline, CDR1 is MGHRA and CDR2 YSYEKL. J lost 5 bases, V lost 11 bases, and 11 bases had no gene match. CDR3 bases: TGCGCCGGAGCGGGAGCCGTTACAGACAATGAGCAGTTCTTC. This gives the protein CAGAGAVTDNEQFF.

The genes are TRBV11-3 and TRBJ1-1, with TRBD1 matching 7 bases. This CDR3 spans 15 amino acids. From germline, CDR1 is SGHNT and CDR2 YENEEA. The junction had 11 bases not matched to a gene; V was cut back by 5 bases and J by 5 bases. The CDR3 region has the DNA TGTGCCAGCAGCGAAACACAGGGGTGGGGGACTGAAGCTTTCTTT. This codes for CASSETQGWGTEAFF.

V and J are TRBV6-1 and TRBJ2-1; tentatively, D is TRBD2 (5 bases). The V gene lost 3 bases and the J gene lost 6 bases, with 6 bases spanning the gap. Per germline, CDR1 MNHNS and CDR2 SASEGT. CDR3 length equals 12 residues. The CDR3, as DNA: TGTGCCAGCAGTGACCTAGCCAATGAGCAGTTCTTC. Amino acids: CASSDLANEQFF.

CDR3 residues: CASSLGLAGAVETQYF. The DNA for the CDR3 is TGTGCCAGCAGCTTGGGTCTAGCGGGGGCCGTGGAGACCCAGTACTTC. V and J are TRBV5-5 and TRBJ2-5; 10 bases are a match to TRBD2. CDR3 size: 16 residues. Germline V lookup: CDR1 SGHKS, CDR2 YYEKEE (reference sequence). The J segment lost 5 bases and the V segment lost 0 bases, leaving 7 bases of the junction unmatched.

This chain joins TRBV19 and TRBJ2-1; no firm D call. V lost 3 bases and J 3 bases, leaving 6 bases between the germline ends. Germline loops: CDR1 LNHDA, CDR2 SQIVND (reference sequence). CDR3 length: 13 residues. CDR3 DNA: TGTGCCAGTAGTATGGAGCTCTACAATGAGCAGTTCTTC. The encoded protein is CASSMELYNEQFF. The variable domain in full, completed from reference TRBV19 and TRBJ2-1, reads DGGITQSPKYLFRKEGQNVTLSCEQNLNHDAMYWYRQDPGQGLRLIYYSQIVNDFQKGDIAEGYSVSREKKESFPLTVTSAQKNPTAFYLCASSMELYNEQFFGPGTRLTVL.

This chain uses TRBV10-1 with TRBJ2-1, with D tentatively TRBD2 (5 bases). In germline, CDR1 is WNHNN, CDR2 SYGVQD (reference sequence). Trimming pared 5 bases from V and 1 base from J, leaving 9 bases between. The CDR3 is 14 residues long. CDR3 loop: CASSRTSSYNEQFF. CDR3 in DNA: TGCGCCAGCAGTAGGACTTCGTCCTACAATGAGCAGTTCTTC.

V gene TRBV4-2 combines with J gene TRBJ2-1; 10 nucleotides line up with TRBD1. The CDR3 loop spans 17 amino acids. J gave up 9 bases and V 1 base, and 12 bases lay outside the gene matches. CDR1 LGHNA and CDR2 YNFKEQ come from the germline V gene. The DNA for the CDR3 is TGTGCCAGCAGCCAAGTAGGAGGGGGGACAGGGGACATTGAGCAGTTCTTC. Residues: CASSQVGGGTGDIEQFF.